Below are 32 T cell receptor beta chains sequenced from a single sample in a study of radiotherapy plus CTLA-4 blockade in lung cancer. Assay: immunoSEQ multiplex PCR; the TCRdb copy retains only in-frame clones and omits some. The sample lists tens of thousands of clones, around four fifths occurring once. The source was peripheral blood, collected from a patient treated with radiotherapy plus ipilimumab. These receptors were collected from a human donor with non-small cell lung cancer who had a partial response to radiotherapy plus ipilimumab.

CDR3 residues: CASSVTAGASYNEQFF. The DNA for the CDR3 is TGCGCCAGCAGCGTCACGGCGGGGGCCTCGTACAATGAGCAGTTCTTC. The V call is TRBV5-1, the J call TRBJ2-1; tentative D call: TRBD2 (7 bases). Germline V gene sequence: CDR1 SGHRS, CDR2 YFSETQ. The CDR3 is 16 amino acids. V was pared by 4 bases and J by 4 bases, with 18 bases between.

The chain has TRBV6-1 and TRBJ1-1; no clear D gene. The CDR3 length is 13 residues. Germline V gives CDR1 MNHNS, CDR2 SASEGT. V lost 5 bases and J 4 bases, leaving 11 bases between the germline ends. The CDR3 loop reads CASSNYGATEAFF. The DNA of the CDR3 is TGTGCCAGCAGTAATTATGGAGCCACTGAAGCTTTCTTT.

The V and J genes are TRBV6-5 and TRBJ1-1; TRBD1 might be the D (5 bases). Germline CDR1 MNHEY, CDR2 SVGAGI. This CDR3 contains 11 residues. V was clipped by 7 bases and J by 10 bases, with 13 bases between them. CDR3 coding DNA: TGTGCCAGCAACCACGGGGGGGTAGCTTTCTTT. As protein: CASNHGGVAFF.

The rearrangement uses TRBV6-1 and TRBJ2-7; D not resolved. Looked up from germline, CDR1 is MNHNS and CDR2 is SASEGT. V shed 0 bases and J shed 3 bases, with 9 bases lying between them. The CDR3 length is 14 residues. The DNA for the CDR3 is TGTGCCAGCAGTGAAGCGCTGGAGCGCTACGAGCAGTACTTC. Translation: CASSEALERYEQYF.

The genes are TRBV7-3 and TRBJ1-1; 8 bases line up with TRBD1. The CDR3 contains 15 residues. Germline trimming cut 5 bases from V and 0 bases from J; bases unmatched to any gene: 5. Germline V lookup: CDR1 SGHTA, CDR2 FQGTGA. Here the CDR3 reads CASSKDRAMNTEAFF. The CDR3 coding sequence is TGTGCCAGCAGCAAGGACAGGGCCATGAACACTGAAGCTTTCTTT.

The rearrangement links TRBV6-1 to TRBJ2-3; TRBD1 matches 10 bases. Germline lookup yields CDR1 MNHNS and CDR2 SASEGT. The CDR3 length is 14 residues. After removal of 7 bases from V and 3 bases from J, the junction contained 4 bases not matched to a gene. For the CDR3, the DNA is TGTGCCAGCATGCCGGGACAGGGGACAGATACGCAGTATTTT. Translated, it gives CASMPGQGTDTQYF.

V usage is TRBV11-2 and J usage is TRBJ2-3, with 8 bases fitting TRBD2. Germline trimming cut 5 bases from V and 1 base from J; bases unmatched to any gene: 5. This CDR3 has 15 amino acids. The germline V gene encodes CDR1 SGHAT and CDR2 FQNNGV. The CDR3 DNA reads TGTGCCAGCAGCCCCGGGACTAGGGGCACAGATACGCAGTATTTT. Amino acids: CASSPGTRGTDTQYF.

The chain employs TRBV6-5 and TRBJ2-5, with a possible D match to TRBD2 (6 bases). Germline CDR1 and CDR2: MNHEY and SVGAGI. V lost 11 bases and J lost 7, with 11 bases in between. The CDR3 runs 10 residues. CDR3 residues: CALVGGTQYF. The CDR3 DNA reads as TGTGCCCTGGTGGGGGGGACCCAGTACTTC.

The genes are TRBV7-2 and TRBJ1-1; the D gene is possibly TRBD1 (6 bases). This CDR3 region has 14 residues. The V gene's germline CDR1 is SGHTA and CDR2 FQGNSA. V gave up 4 bases and J gave up 0 bases, with 9 bases separating them. CDR3 DNA sequence: TGTGCCAGCAGCTCCACAGGGATGAACACTGAAGCTTTCTTT. It translates to CASSSTGMNTEAFF.

This rearrangement joins TRBV2 to TRBJ2-5; D is undetermined. The CDR3 extends over 15 amino acids. Deletions cut 7 bases from V and 5 bases from J, with 20 bases between. Germline-derived CDR1 and CDR2 are SNHLY and FYNNEI. The CDR3: CASKTQTGLWETQYF. CDR3 sequence (DNA): TGTGCCAGCAAAACGCAAACGGGTTTGTGGGAGACCCAGTACTTC.

J is TRBJ2-7 and V is TRBV11-3; possible D gene TRBD1, 5 bases. V gave up 2 bases and J gave up 6 bases, with 14 bases separating them. There are 14 residues in the CDR3. Per the germline V gene, CDR1 is SGHNT and CDR2 is YENEEA. The CDR3 sequence is CASSLTRRAGEQYF. The CDR3 bases are TGTGCCAGCAGCTTAACCCGCAGGGCTGGCGAGCAGTACTTC.

The V gene is TRBV2, the J gene TRBJ1-1; 9 bases line up with TRBD1. This CDR3 has 17 amino acids. The V gene end was trimmed by 6 bases and the J gene end by 3 bases; junction bases not matched to a gene: 14. Germline lookup yields CDR1 SNHLY and CDR2 FYNNEI. Written as DNA, the CDR3 is TGTGCCAGCAGCCTGGACAGGGGTGTCGGTAGGTACACTGAAGCTTTCTTT. It specifies CASSLDRGVGRYTEAFF.

This chain links TRBV7-6 with TRBJ2-7; 7 bases line up with TRBD1. CDR1 and CDR2 from the germline V gene are SGHVS and FNYEAQ. V gave up 8 bases and J gave up 0 bases; unmatched junction bases: 4. This CDR3 is 13 amino acids long. Here the CDR3 DNA reads TGTGCCAGCTCGGACAGGCTCTCCTACGAGCAGTACTTC. Translating it yields CASSDRLSYEQYF.

Concerning this clone itself: The same CDR3 is also encoded by other DNA sequences in this sample. The V gene is TRBV11-2, the J gene TRBJ2-2, with TRBD1 as a possible D gene (6 bases). CDR3 length: 14 residues. Germline V gene lookup returns CDR1 SGHAT and CDR2 FQNNGV. Trimming cost V 5 bases and J 1 base, with 8 bases left between them. Written as DNA, the CDR3 is TGTGCCAGCAGCCGCAGGGGGAACACCGGGGAGCTGTTTTTT. It yields the protein CASSRRGNTGELFF.

This chain connects TRBV5-5 to TRBJ1-2; D not certain. From germline, CDR1 is SGHKS and CDR2 YYEKEE (reference sequence). Trimming removed 4 bases at V and 4 bases at J, with 14 bases between. The CDR3 length is 14 residues. CDR3 loop: CASSDQEGGYGYTF. The CDR3 DNA is TGTGCCAGCAGCGATCAGGAGGGCGGCTATGGCTACACCTTC.

This chain joins TRBV27 and TRBJ2-5, with 9 bases that match TRBD1. V gave up 4 bases and J gave up 4 bases; unmatched junction bases: 4. Germline V CDR1 and CDR2: MNHEY, SMNVEV (reference sequence). This CDR3 is built from 14 residues. The CDR3 is CASSYRGRGETQYF. The CDR3, as DNA: TGTGCCAGCAGTTACAGGGGGCGGGGAGAGACCCAGTACTTC.

The V and J genes are TRBV6-5 and TRBJ2-5; TRBD2 matches at 8 bases. The tail of the sequence fits TRBJ2-7 better, so the J call may be wrong. Germline V gene lookup returns CDR1 MNHEY and CDR2 SVGAGI. The CDR3 length is 14 residues. CDR3 in amino acids: CASSYAGGSYEQYF. The CDR3 DNA reads TGTGCCAGCAGTTACGCGGGGGGCTCCTACGAGCAGTACTTC.

In the case of this clone: Other DNA variants within this sample encode the same CDR3. The gene calls are TRBV2 and TRBJ2-7, with 10 bases fitting TRBD1. The CDR3 is 16 amino acids. Trimming cost V 6 bases and J 0 bases; bases outside gene matches: 8. Germline V gives CDR1 SNHLY, CDR2 FYNNEI. The CDR3 bases are TGTGCCAGCAGCGCGGCCGGGACAGGGGACTCCTACGAGCAGTACTTC. Translating it yields CASSAAGTGDSYEQYF.

This clone was picked up a small number of times. The chain employs TRBV6-1 and TRBJ1-2, with D maybe TRBD1 (5 bases). The CDR3 length is 15 residues. The germline gives CDR1 MNHNS, CDR2 SASEGT. V lost 2 bases to trimming and J lost 4 bases, with 14 bases between them. DNA for the CDR3: TGTGCCAGCAGTGAACGGGGACTAGGGGTCTATGGCTACACCTTC. Translation gives CASSERGLGVYGYTF.

The chain has TRBV4-2 and TRBJ1-1, with D maybe TRBD1 (6 bases). This CDR3 spans 16 amino acids. Germline loops: CDR1 LGHNA, CDR2 YNFKEQ. The V and J ends lost 0 bases and 5 bases respectively, with 16 bases between them. The CDR3 loop reads CASSQDPAGVNTEAFF. In DNA form, the CDR3 reads TGTGCCAGCAGCCAAGATCCGGCAGGGGTAAATACTGAAGCTTTCTTT.

The chain combines TRBV5-1 with TRBJ2-7; D possibly corresponds to TRBD2 (5 bases). Germline CDR1 is SGHRS and CDR2 is YFSETQ. Trimming shortened V by 2 bases and J by 5 bases, and 8 bases separated the two germline ends. This CDR3 has 12 residues. The CDR3 sequence: CASSFYGDEQYF. The CDR3 nucleotides are TGCGCCAGCAGCTTCTACGGGGACGAGCAGTACTTC.

J is TRBJ2-7 and V is TRBV7-2, with D possibly TRBD2 on 6 matching bases. Trimming left V 3 bases short and J 3 bases short, with 9 bases between. The CDR3 loop spans 13 amino acids. Germline loops: CDR1 SGHTA, CDR2 FQGNSA. CDR3 DNA sequence: TGTGCCAGCAGCTTCACGCGGGACTACGAGCAGTACTTC. This codes for CASSFTRDYEQYF.

V and J are TRBV19 and TRBJ2-1; 16 bases align to TRBD2. Germline loops: CDR1 LNHDA, CDR2 SQIVND (reference sequence). This CDR3 is 19 amino acids long. V lost 7 bases and J lost 9; bases outside the gene matches: 18. The CDR3 region is CASTAFGGTSGGAGSEQFF. CDR3 nucleotides: TGTGCCAGTACCGCCTTCGGAGGGACTAGCGGGGGGGCAGGTTCTGAGCAGTTCTTC.

This sequence joins TRBV4-3 and TRBJ1-2; 7 positions match TRBD1. The junction had 2 bases not matched to a gene; V was cut back by 0 bases and J by 1 base. Germline assignment: CDR1 LGHNA and CDR2 YSLEER. This CDR3 contains 15 residues. Here the CDR3 DNA reads TGCGCCAGCAGCCAAGAGCGGGACAGTAACTATGGCTACACCTTC. Its protein is CASSQERDSNYGYTF.

The chain is built from TRBV5-6 and TRBJ1-1, with D maybe TRBD1 (5 bases). The germline V gene encodes CDR1 SGHDT and CDR2 YYEEEE. Trimming removed 6 bases from V and 0 bases from J, with 12 bases in between. The CDR3 has 14 residues. The CDR3 DNA follows: TGTGCCAGCACCACAGGATTCATGAACACTGAAGCTTTCTTT. Protein: CASTTGFMNTEAFF.

V and J are TRBV28 and TRBJ2-5, with TRBD2 matching 8 bases. Looked up from germline, CDR1 is MDHEN and CDR2 is SYDVKM. The CDR3 is 16 residues long. V was clipped by 6 bases and J by 2 bases; unmatched bases: 11. CDR3 coding DNA: TGTGCCAGCAGCTCAAGACCTCAGCGGGGGCAAGAGACCCAGTACTTC. Translation: CASSSRPQRGQETQYF.

In this sample, this clone turned up once. The chain joins TRBV5-1 to TRBJ2-1, with 10 nucleotides matching TRBD2. The CDR3 runs to 16 residues. Germline values: CDR1 SGHRS, CDR2 YFSETQ. After removal of 0 bases from V and 12 bases from J, the junction contained 12 bases not matched to a gene. This chain's CDR3 is CASSLGGRLAGPGQFF. In DNA form, the CDR3 reads TGCGCCAGCAGCTTGGGAGGCCGACTAGCGGGTCCTGGGCAGTTCTTC.

The genes are TRBV7-9 and TRBJ2-7; TRBD2 is a possible D gene (6 bases). The CDR3 runs to 14 residues. Looked up from germline, CDR1 is SEHNR and CDR2 is FQNEAQ (reference sequence). V lost 6 bases, J lost 1 base, and 13 bases lay in between. The CDR3 nucleotides are TGTGCCAGCAGGGCCTCCGGGGGATCCTACGAGCAGTACTTC. It specifies CASRASGGSYEQYF.

This clone occurred a few times. The rearrangement links TRBV25-1 to TRBJ1-1; D not certain. The CDR3 loop spans 15 amino acids. Per germline, CDR1 MGHDK and CDR2 SYGVNS. Between the trimmed V and J ends, which lost 6 bases and 6 bases, there was a span of 20 bases. CDR3 in DNA: TGTGCCAGCAGGGACCTACTAGGCGCGAGTGCTGAAGCTTTCTTT. As protein: CASRDLLGASAEAFF.

The chain has TRBV4-2 and TRBJ1-1, with D perhaps TRBD1 (6 bases). The CDR3 is made up of 13 amino acids. V shed 0 bases and J shed 7 bases, with 9 bases lying between them. In germline, CDR1 is LGHNA, CDR2 YNFKEQ. The CDR3 nucleotides read TGTGCCAGCAGCCAAGAGGAAGGGGGTGAAGCTTTCTTT. It yields the protein CASSQEEGGEAFF.

This chain uses TRBV19 with TRBJ1-5, with 10 nucleotides matching TRBD1. The ends lost 7 bases at V and 8 bases at J; junction bases unmatched: 8. This CDR3 region has 14 residues. Germline V gene data show CDR1 as LNHDA and CDR2 as SQIVND (reference sequence). DNA of the CDR3: TGTGCCAGTACCGGGACAGGGGTCAGTGAGCCCCAGCATTTT. This encodes CASTGTGVSEPQHF. The whole variable domain, remainder taken from reference TRBV19 and TRBJ1-5, is DGGITQSPKYLFRKEGQNVTLSCEQNLNHDAMYWYRQDPGQGLRLIYYSQIVNDFQKGDIAEGYSVSREKKESFPLTVTSAQKNPTAFYLCASTGTGVSEPQHFGDGTRLSIL.

This rearrangement joins TRBV6-1 to TRBJ1-1, with 10 bases lining up with TRBD1. The junction had 4 bases not matched to a gene; V was cut back by 1 base and J by 5 bases. The CDR3 has 15 amino acids. Germline CDR1 MNHNS, CDR2 SASEGT. The CDR3 DNA sequence: TGTGCCAGCAGTGAAGAGGGACAGGGGCTAACTGAAGCTTTCTTT. The encoded protein is CASSEEGQGLTEAFF.